These 31 T cell receptor beta chains share one sample of origin, sequenced in a study of T cells after yellow fever vaccination. One entry per CDR3 protein results from TCRdb running MiXCR on the 5' RACE reads. This table holds under 200,000 distinct CDR3 sequences, 9.5% to 11% found once. The specimen was CD8+ T cells sorted from PBMCs, collected 15 days after the yellow fever booster vaccination. The receptors shown here come from a man between 18 and 35 years old who received the YFV17D yellow fever vaccine.

This chain links TRBV29-1 with TRBJ2-3; 7 positions agree with TRBD1. J gave up 3 bases and V 3 bases, and 12 bases lay outside the gene matches. The germline gives CDR1 SQVTM, CDR2 ANQGSEA. The CDR3 length is 16 residues. CDR3 amino acids: CSVEAGTAVATDTQYF. DNA for the CDR3: TGCAGCGTTGAGGCCGGGACAGCAGTTGCGACAGATACGCAGTATTTT.

In its sample, this clonotype was seen many times. This chain links TRBV4-3 with TRBJ2-3; D unclear. Germline V lookup: CDR1 LGHNA, CDR2 YSLEER. The V end lost 2 bases, the J end lost 1 base, and 19 bases lay between the germline ends. The CDR3 is 18 residues long. CDR3 coding DNA: TGCGCCAGCAGCCAATATATGTTTGTCTCAGAGCGCACAGATACGCAGTATTTT. Translated: CASSQYMFVSERTDTQYF.

In its sample, this clonotype was seen a few times. The chain is built from TRBV29-1 and TRBJ2-5; D gene uncertain. The CDR3 is made up of 13 amino acids. Trimming cost V 5 bases and J 2 bases, with 12 bases left between them. Germline CDR1 and CDR2: SQVTM and ANQGSEA. The CDR3: CSVMTENQETQYF. The CDR3 DNA is TGCAGCGTTATGACGGAAAATCAAGAGACCCAGTACTTC.

The V and J genes are TRBV5-5 and TRBJ2-6, with D unclear. Trimming took 0 bases from V and 0 from J, leaving 10 bases between them. CDR3 size: 17 residues. Germline V CDR1 and CDR2: SGHKS, YYEKEE (reference sequence). CDR3 DNA: TGTGCCAGCAGCTTGGAGGGCTATCCCTCTGGGGCCAACGTCCTGACTTTC. Amino acids: CASSLEGYPSGANVLTF.

The table lists this clonotype with a few counts. The rearrangement links TRBV10-2 to TRBJ2-6, with D tentatively TRBD1 (6 bases). V was cut by 2 bases and J by 10 bases, with 9 bases left in between. CDR3 length: 13 residues. Germline V gene data show CDR1 as WSHSY and CDR2 as SAAADI. The CDR3 region has the DNA TGCGCCAGCAGTGAGCAGGGGTTTAACGTCCTGACTTTC. This encodes CASSEQGFNVLTF.

The genes are TRBV30 and TRBJ2-1; maybe TRBD2 (5 bases). CDR3 length: 14 residues. With 3 bases removed from V and 7 bases from J, the gap between germline ends came to 16 bases. Germline V gene sequence: CDR1 GTSNPN, CDR2 SVGIG (reference sequence). The CDR3 loop reads CAWRPWTRENEQFF. The CDR3 nucleotides are TGTGCCTGGAGACCCTGGACTCGTGAGAATGAGCAGTTCTTC.

V is TRBV5-1 and J is TRBJ2-1; D might be TRBD2 (6 bases). V was trimmed by 0 bases and J by 4 bases, leaving 11 bases between them. Germline lookup yields CDR1 SGHRS and CDR2 YFSETQ. This CDR3 has 15 amino acids. The CDR3 sequence is CASSLGRGKYNEQFF. The CDR3 region has the DNA TGCGCCAGCAGCTTGGGACGGGGGAAGTACAATGAGCAGTTCTTC.

This clonotype was seen a few times. The chain has TRBV5-4 and TRBJ2-3; maybe TRBD2 (5 bases). Per the germline V gene, CDR1 is SGHNT and CDR2 is YYREEE (reference sequence). V dropped 2 bases and J dropped 2 bases, with 12 bases sitting between them. The CDR3 totals 15 residues. CDR3 region: CASSFSLALTDTQYF. The CDR3 DNA is TGTGCCAGCAGCTTCTCTCTAGCCCTCACAGATACGCAGTATTTT.

CDR3 region: CASSQLAGGHETQYF. CDR3 nucleotide sequence: TGTGCCAGCAGCCAACTGGCGGGGGGCCACGAGACCCAGTACTTC. This rearrangement joins TRBV3-1 to TRBJ2-5; the match to TRBD2 covers 8 bases. This CDR3 contains 15 residues. Losses at the gene ends were 2 bases for V and 5 bases for J; bases not matched to a gene: 7. Germline CDR1 and CDR2: LGHDT and YNNKEL (reference sequence).

The table lists this clonotype with many counts. V is TRBV5-5 and J is TRBJ1-6, with D unresolved. Germline CDR1 SGHKS, CDR2 YYEKEE (reference sequence). This CDR3 is built from 15 residues. Trimming took 2 bases from V and 10 from J, leaving 16 bases between them. As DNA, the CDR3 is TGTGCCAGCAGCTTCAGTTCCGGGGTTATGTCACCCCTCCACTTT. It translates to CASSFSSGVMSPLHF.

This clonotype was detected only a few times. One end of the junction varies from germline; a read error may be responsible. The chain uses TRBV7-2 and TRBJ2-1; 8 bases align to TRBD1. The CDR3 is made up of 12 amino acids. Germline lookup yields CDR1 SGHTA and CDR2 FQGNSA. CDR3 DNA sequence: TGTGCCAGCAGACCCCACCGGGACAGGTTACTCTTC. Amino acids: CASRPHRDRLLF.

The gene calls are TRBV4-3 and TRBJ1-2; maybe TRBD1 (6 bases). V was pared by 4 bases and J by 4 bases, with 13 bases between. The CDR3 has 14 amino acids. The germline gives CDR1 LGHNA, CDR2 YSLEER. CDR3: CASSPAQGTYGYTF. As DNA, the CDR3 is TGCGCCAGCAGCCCCGCACAGGGTACCTATGGCTACACCTTC.

The V call is TRBV6-2 or TRBV6-3, the J call TRBJ2-5, with 7 bases lining up with TRBD1. The CDR3 has 14 residues. The germline V gene encodes CDR1 MNHEY and CDR2 SVGEGT. With 6 bases clipped from V and 5 bases from J, the junction kept 9 bases outside the gene matches. Here the CDR3 DNA reads TGTGCCAGCAGCACAGACAGGGCGAGGGAGACCCAGTACTTC. Amino acid sequence: CASSTDRARETQYF.

This clonotype was seen at least ten times. The rearrangement uses TRBV4-3 and TRBJ2-1; unclear D gene. Germline lookup yields CDR1 LGHNA and CDR2 YSLEER. V lost 7 bases, J lost 0 bases, and 13 bases lay in between. There are 15 residues in the CDR3. CDR3 sequence: CASTPERSSYNEQFF. The CDR3 region has the DNA TGCGCCAGCACCCCAGAGCGAAGCTCCTACAATGAGCAGTTCTTC.

This clonotype was counted at least ten times. The V gene is TRBV27, the J gene TRBJ2-2; the match to TRBD1 covers 9 bases. Germline values: CDR1 MNHEY, CDR2 SMNVEV (reference sequence). This CDR3 has 16 amino acids. V dropped 0 bases and J dropped 5; count of bases not matched to a gene: 4. CDR3 sequence reads: CASSLSPQGATGELFF. In nucleotides, the CDR3 is TGTGCCAGCAGTTTATCCCCACAGGGGGCAACCGGGGAGCTGTTTTTT.

This chain joins TRBV5-4 and TRBJ2-3; TRBD2 matches at 7 bases. The CDR3 runs 13 residues. V shed 10 bases and J 1 base; nucleotides not matched to a gene: 6. CDR1 is SGHNT, CDR2 YYREEE, per germline (reference sequence). CDR3 in DNA: TGTGCCGGGGGGGGTCGTGGCACAGATACGCAGTATTTT. Protein sequence: CAGGGRGTDTQYF. Full variable domain (remainder filled in from reference TRBV5-4 and TRBJ2-3): ETGVTQSPTHLIKTRGQQVTLRCSSQSGHNTVSWYQQALGQGPQFIFQYYREEENGRGNFPPRFSGLQFPNYSSELNVNALELDDSALYLCAGGGRGTDTQYFGPGTRLTVL.

This clonotype was observed a handful of times. The chain has TRBV3-1 and TRBJ2-3, with D maybe TRBD2 (6 bases). Trimming cost V 1 base and J 1 base, with 12 bases left between them. CDR1 and CDR2 from the germline V gene are LGHDT and YNNKEL (reference sequence). The CDR3 extends over 16 amino acids. The CDR3: CASSQAPGEGTDTQYF. CDR3 DNA: TGTGCCAGCAGCCAAGCCCCGGGGGAAGGCACAGATACGCAGTATTTT.

This clonotype occurred a few times. The chain links TRBV7-9 to TRBJ2-1; D not certain. CDR3 length: 13 amino acids. V lost 8 bases to trimming and J lost 0 bases, with 8 bases between them. CDR1 and CDR2 from the germline V gene are SEHNR and FQNEAQ (reference sequence). CDR3 bases: TGTGCCAGCTTGGAAAGCTCCTACAATGAGCAGTTCTTC. Its translation: CASLESSYNEQFF. The complete variable domain, with remaining parts taken from reference TRBV7-9 and TRBJ2-1, reads DTGVSQNPRHKITKRGQNVTFRCDPISEHNRLYWYRQTLGQGPEFLTYFQNEAQLEKSRLLSDRFSAERPKGSFSTLEIQRTEQGDSAMYLCASLESSYNEQFFGPGTRLTVL.

The genes are TRBV7-9 and TRBJ2-1, with 10 positions matching TRBD2. Per the germline V gene, CDR1 is SEHNR and CDR2 is FQNEAQ (reference sequence). Unmatched junction bases numbered 4, after V lost 5 bases and J lost 3 bases. The CDR3 is made up of 15 amino acids. DNA of the CDR3: TGTGCCAGCAGCATCGGGACTAGCGACTACAATGAGCAGTTCTTC. It yields the protein CASSIGTSDYNEQFF.

This clonotype was found many times. This sequence joins TRBV19 and TRBJ1-5; TRBD1 agrees at 7 bases. Germline V lookup: CDR1 LNHDA, CDR2 SQIVND (reference sequence). J lost 4 bases, V lost 3 bases, and 6 bases had no gene match. CDR3 length equals 15 residues. The CDR3 bases are TGTGCCAGTAGTATCACAGGGGCCAGAAATCAGCCCCAGCATTTT. Protein sequence: CASSITGARNQPQHF.

This chain links TRBV29-1 with TRBJ1-3; the D is unclear. Germline CDR1 and CDR2: SQVTM and ANQGSEA. Between the trimmed V and J ends, which lost 3 bases and 3 bases, there was a span of 6 bases. This CDR3 spans 12 amino acids. This CDR3 reads CSVESLGNTIYF. The DNA for the CDR3 is TGCAGCGTTGAGAGTCTTGGAAACACCATATATTTT.

The rearrangement links TRBV10-1 to TRBJ2-7; D remains ambiguous. The germline gives CDR1 WNHNN, CDR2 SYGVQD (reference sequence). The CDR3 is 16 residues long. Trimming stripped 3 bases from V and 1 base from J, with 16 bases between. In DNA, the CDR3 is TGCGCCAGCAGTGATTCCCCCCGTCTACGGTCCTACGAGCAGTACTTC. Its translation: CASSDSPRLRSYEQYF.

This clonotype appeared a few times. The chain has TRBV6-2 or TRBV6-3 and TRBJ2-2; possible D gene TRBD1, 5 bases. This CDR3 comprises 15 residues. CDR1 MNHEY and CDR2 SVGEGT come from the germline V gene. The ends were cut back, 0 bases at V and 4 bases at J, with 9 bases in the middle. CDR3 DNA: TGTGCCAGCAGTTACTCGCAGGGCGGCACCGGGGAGCTGTTTTTT. Amino acids: CASSYSQGGTGELFF.

This clonotype was seen a handful of times. J is TRBJ2-1 and V is TRBV7-9; tentative D call: TRBD1 (5 bases). V dropped 2 bases and J dropped 1 base, with 15 bases sitting between them. The CDR3 is 17 amino acids. The V gene's germline CDR1 is SEHNR and CDR2 FQNEAQ (reference sequence). In DNA, the CDR3 is TGTGCCAGCAGCTTAACACCGCGCGACAGTTCCTACAATGAGCAGTTCTTC. Protein sequence: CASSLTPRDSSYNEQFF.

This clonotype has a handful of counts. The V call is TRBV6-5, the J call TRBJ1-5; possible D gene TRBD1, 6 bases. The CDR3 consists of 13 residues. Trimming took 5 bases from V and 3 from J, leaving 8 bases between them. The germline V gene encodes CDR1 MNHEY and CDR2 SVGAGI. This CDR3 reads CASSTGHNQPQHF. Here the CDR3 DNA reads TGTGCCAGCAGTACAGGGCACAATCAGCCCCAGCATTTT.

J is TRBJ2-4 and V is TRBV7-9, with D perhaps TRBD2 (6 bases). CDR1 SEHNR and CDR2 FQNEAQ come from the germline V gene (reference sequence). The CDR3 spans 13 residues. V gave up 5 bases and J gave up 4 bases, with 9 bases separating them. The CDR3, as DNA: TGTGCCAGCAGCGAGGGGAGGAAAAACATTCAGTACTTC. Amino acids: CASSEGRKNIQYF.

This chain connects TRBV29-1 to TRBJ2-3; D might be TRBD1 or TRBD2, each matching 7 bases. The CDR3 is 14 residues long. Trimming took 7 bases from V and 3 from J, leaving 17 bases between them. Germline lookup yields CDR1 SQVTM and CDR2 ANQGSEA. In DNA form, the CDR3 reads TGCAGCGCCTGGGAGGGGGCTGGGACAGATACGCAGTATTTT. It is translated as CSAWEGAGTDTQYF.

This clonotype was seen ten or more times. The chain employs TRBV27 and TRBJ1-2, with D maybe TRBD1 (6 bases). Per the germline V gene, CDR1 is MNHEY and CDR2 is SMNVEV (reference sequence). V lost 6 bases, J lost 7 bases, and 18 bases lay in between. The CDR3 spans 14 residues. The CDR3 bases are TGTGCCAGCAGAATACAGGGCCAGTTTCGTGGCTACACCTTC. This sequence encodes CASRIQGQFRGYTF.

The rearrangement links TRBV20-1 to TRBJ2-1; 7 positions match TRBD1. This CDR3 spans 19 amino acids. The germline V gene encodes CDR1 DFQATT and CDR2 SNEGSKA (reference sequence). J gave up 0 bases and V 0 bases, and 14 bases lay outside the gene matches. The CDR3 sequence is CSARDLGTARLSSYNEQFF. DNA of the CDR3: TGCAGTGCTAGAGATCTTGGGACAGCGAGATTGAGCTCCTACAATGAGCAGTTCTTC.

The genes are TRBV14 and TRBJ1-2, with TRBD1 matching 8 bases. Germline V lookup: CDR1 SGHDN, CDR2 FVKESK. The CDR3 extends over 13 amino acids. J gave up 4 bases and V 3 bases, and 1 base lay outside the gene matches. This CDR3 reads CASSHQGAYGYTF. Written as DNA, the CDR3 is TGTGCCAGCAGCCATCAGGGGGCCTATGGCTACACCTTC.

This chain connects TRBV12-3 or TRBV12-4 to TRBJ1-5, with 7 bases aligning to TRBD1. Unmatched junction bases numbered 7, after V lost 1 base and J lost 4 bases. The CDR3 is 16 residues long. The DNA for the CDR3 is TGTGCCAGCAGTTTAGGAGGGGCAGGGGGAAATCAGCCCCAGCATTTT. This encodes CASSLGGAGGNQPQHF.